This T cell receptor (beta chain) was retrieved from a study of T cells in Graves' hyperthyroidism and ophthalmopathy. Ten or more counts support this clonotype. Trimming left V 0 bases short and J 2 bases short, with 14 bases between. The CDR3 length is 15 residues. CDR1 DFQATT and CDR2 SNEGSKA come from the germline V gene (reference sequence). Amplified TCR beta CDR3 regions derived from RNA transcripts. The study used the HTBI primer set for a first-round RT-PCR of the TCR CDR3. TCRdb fed the multiplex PCR reads into MiXCR, producing one record per CDR3 protein. The profile shows around 240,000 distinct CDR3 sequences, more than 14% of them singletons. The blood sample predates any ophthalmopathy symptoms, coming from first hyperthyroidism diagnosis.

The sample consisted of blood. The chain employs TRBV20-1 and TRBJ2-7; no firm D call. The receptor comes from a woman between 40 and 55 years old with Graves' hyperthyroidism that later progressed to Graves' ophthalmopathy. The CDR3 sequence is CSARDLGDNTYEQYF. The CDR3 nucleotides read TGCAGTGCTAGAGATCTAGGAGACAATACCTACGAGCAGTACTTC.